The entry that follows covers one TCR beta chain sequence. Naive CD8 cells lacked CD45RO and underwent positive selection for CCR7, leaving out terminally differentiated effector memory CD45RA+ cells. An approximately 200 ng quantity of DNA, roughly 29,000 T cell genomes, went into the sorted-subset replicate PCRs. Generated by immunoSEQ multiplex PCR, the TCRdb table keeps only in-frame clones and is missing some. This repertoire shows 1.5 million to 2.5 million clones, about 95% found once; its top ten account for under 1.5%. The germline CDR1 and CDR2 sequences are KGHSH and LQKENI. V lost 3 bases and J 1 base, leaving 6 bases between the germline ends. This CDR3 is built from 14 residues. The entry originates in a study of shared clonotypes between healthy human individuals.

Sequenced input: naive CD8+ T cells sorted from blood. The receptor was derived from a man younger than 35 in good health. The V gene is TRBV18, the J gene TRBJ2-2, with D possibly matching TRBD2 (5 bases). This chain's CDR3 is CASSPDWNTGELFF. For the CDR3, the DNA is TGTGCCAGCTCACCGGACTGGAACACCGGGGAGCTGTTTTTT.